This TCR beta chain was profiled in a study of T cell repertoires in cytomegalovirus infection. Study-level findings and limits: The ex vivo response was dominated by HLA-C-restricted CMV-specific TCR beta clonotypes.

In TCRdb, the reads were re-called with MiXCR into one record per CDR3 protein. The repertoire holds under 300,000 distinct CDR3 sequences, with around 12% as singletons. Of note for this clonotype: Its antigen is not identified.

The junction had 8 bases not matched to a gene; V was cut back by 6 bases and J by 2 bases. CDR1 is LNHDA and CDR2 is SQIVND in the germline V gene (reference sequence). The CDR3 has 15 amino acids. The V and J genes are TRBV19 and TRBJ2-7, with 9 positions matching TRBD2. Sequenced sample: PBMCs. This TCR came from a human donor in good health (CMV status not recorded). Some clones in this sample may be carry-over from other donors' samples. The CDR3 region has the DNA TGTGCCAGTAGCCCTGGACTAGCGCAGGCCTACGAGCAGTACTTC. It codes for CASSPGLAQAYEQYF.